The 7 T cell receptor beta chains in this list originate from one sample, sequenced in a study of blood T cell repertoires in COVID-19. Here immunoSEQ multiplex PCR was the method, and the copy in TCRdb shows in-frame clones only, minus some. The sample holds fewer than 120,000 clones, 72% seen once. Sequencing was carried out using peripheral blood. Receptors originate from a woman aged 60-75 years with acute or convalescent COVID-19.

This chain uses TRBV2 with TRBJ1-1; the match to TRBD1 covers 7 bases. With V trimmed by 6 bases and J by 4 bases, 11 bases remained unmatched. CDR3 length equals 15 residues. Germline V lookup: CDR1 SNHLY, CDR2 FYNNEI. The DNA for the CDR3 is TGTGCCAGCAGAAAACACCGGGACAGTGGCACTGAAGCTTTCTTT. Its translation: CASRKHRDSGTEAFF.

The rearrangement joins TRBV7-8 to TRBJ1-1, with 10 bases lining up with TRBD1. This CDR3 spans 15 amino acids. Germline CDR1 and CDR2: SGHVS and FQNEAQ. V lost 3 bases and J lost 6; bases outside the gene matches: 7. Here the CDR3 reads CASSFPGQGSSEAFF. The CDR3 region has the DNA TGTGCCAGCAGCTTTCCGGGACAGGGGAGCTCTGAAGCTTTCTTT. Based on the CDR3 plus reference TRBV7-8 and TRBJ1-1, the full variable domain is GAGVSQSPRYKVAKRGQDVALRCDPISGHVSLFWYQQALGQGPEFLTYFQNEAQLDKSGLPSDRFFAERPEGSVSTLKIQRTQQEDSAVYLCASSFPGQGSSEAFFGQGTRLTVV.

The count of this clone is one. The CDR3 protein is CASSLQSNQPQHF. For the CDR3, the DNA is TGTGCCAGCTCACTTCAGTCCAATCAGCCCCAGCATTTT. The rearrangement links TRBV18 to TRBJ1-5; no definite D call. Germline V gene data show CDR1 as KGHSH and CDR2 as LQKENI. Between the trimmed V and J ends, which lost 4 bases and 3 bases, there was a span of 7 bases. There are 13 residues in the CDR3.

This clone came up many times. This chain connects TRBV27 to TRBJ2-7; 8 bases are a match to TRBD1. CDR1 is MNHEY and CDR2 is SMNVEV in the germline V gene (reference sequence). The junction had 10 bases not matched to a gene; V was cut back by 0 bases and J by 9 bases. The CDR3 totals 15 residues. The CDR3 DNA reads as TGTGCCAGCAGTTTATCCGGGACAGGTCCTACGAGGCAGTACTTC. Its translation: CASSLSGTGPTRQYF.

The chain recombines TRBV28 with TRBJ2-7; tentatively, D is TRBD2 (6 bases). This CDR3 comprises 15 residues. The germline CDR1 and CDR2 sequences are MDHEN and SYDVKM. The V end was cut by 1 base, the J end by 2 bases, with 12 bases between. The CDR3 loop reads CASSLSSSGAYEQYF. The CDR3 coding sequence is TGTGCCAGCAGTTTATCCTCTTCGGGGGCCTACGAGCAGTACTTC.

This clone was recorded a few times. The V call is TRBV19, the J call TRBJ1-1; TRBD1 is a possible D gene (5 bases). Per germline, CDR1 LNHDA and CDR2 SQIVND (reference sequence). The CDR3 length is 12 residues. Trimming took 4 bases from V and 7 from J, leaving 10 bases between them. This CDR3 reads CASSKQAIEAFF. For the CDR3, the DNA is TGTGCCAGTAGTAAACAGGCGATTGAAGCTTTCTTT.

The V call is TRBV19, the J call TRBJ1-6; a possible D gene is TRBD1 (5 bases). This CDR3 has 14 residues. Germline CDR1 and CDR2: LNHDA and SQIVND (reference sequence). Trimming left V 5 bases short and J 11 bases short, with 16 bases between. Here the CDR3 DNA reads TGTGCCAGTAGTTTCCGGGCCGAAGGGGCACCCCTCCACTTT. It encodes CASSFRAEGAPLHF. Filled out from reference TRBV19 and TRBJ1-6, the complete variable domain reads DGGITQSPKYLFRKEGQNVTLSCEQNLNHDAMYWYRQDPGQGLRLIYYSQIVNDFQKGDIAEGYSVSREKKESFPLTVTSAQKNPTAFYLCASSFRAEGAPLHFGNGTRLTVT.